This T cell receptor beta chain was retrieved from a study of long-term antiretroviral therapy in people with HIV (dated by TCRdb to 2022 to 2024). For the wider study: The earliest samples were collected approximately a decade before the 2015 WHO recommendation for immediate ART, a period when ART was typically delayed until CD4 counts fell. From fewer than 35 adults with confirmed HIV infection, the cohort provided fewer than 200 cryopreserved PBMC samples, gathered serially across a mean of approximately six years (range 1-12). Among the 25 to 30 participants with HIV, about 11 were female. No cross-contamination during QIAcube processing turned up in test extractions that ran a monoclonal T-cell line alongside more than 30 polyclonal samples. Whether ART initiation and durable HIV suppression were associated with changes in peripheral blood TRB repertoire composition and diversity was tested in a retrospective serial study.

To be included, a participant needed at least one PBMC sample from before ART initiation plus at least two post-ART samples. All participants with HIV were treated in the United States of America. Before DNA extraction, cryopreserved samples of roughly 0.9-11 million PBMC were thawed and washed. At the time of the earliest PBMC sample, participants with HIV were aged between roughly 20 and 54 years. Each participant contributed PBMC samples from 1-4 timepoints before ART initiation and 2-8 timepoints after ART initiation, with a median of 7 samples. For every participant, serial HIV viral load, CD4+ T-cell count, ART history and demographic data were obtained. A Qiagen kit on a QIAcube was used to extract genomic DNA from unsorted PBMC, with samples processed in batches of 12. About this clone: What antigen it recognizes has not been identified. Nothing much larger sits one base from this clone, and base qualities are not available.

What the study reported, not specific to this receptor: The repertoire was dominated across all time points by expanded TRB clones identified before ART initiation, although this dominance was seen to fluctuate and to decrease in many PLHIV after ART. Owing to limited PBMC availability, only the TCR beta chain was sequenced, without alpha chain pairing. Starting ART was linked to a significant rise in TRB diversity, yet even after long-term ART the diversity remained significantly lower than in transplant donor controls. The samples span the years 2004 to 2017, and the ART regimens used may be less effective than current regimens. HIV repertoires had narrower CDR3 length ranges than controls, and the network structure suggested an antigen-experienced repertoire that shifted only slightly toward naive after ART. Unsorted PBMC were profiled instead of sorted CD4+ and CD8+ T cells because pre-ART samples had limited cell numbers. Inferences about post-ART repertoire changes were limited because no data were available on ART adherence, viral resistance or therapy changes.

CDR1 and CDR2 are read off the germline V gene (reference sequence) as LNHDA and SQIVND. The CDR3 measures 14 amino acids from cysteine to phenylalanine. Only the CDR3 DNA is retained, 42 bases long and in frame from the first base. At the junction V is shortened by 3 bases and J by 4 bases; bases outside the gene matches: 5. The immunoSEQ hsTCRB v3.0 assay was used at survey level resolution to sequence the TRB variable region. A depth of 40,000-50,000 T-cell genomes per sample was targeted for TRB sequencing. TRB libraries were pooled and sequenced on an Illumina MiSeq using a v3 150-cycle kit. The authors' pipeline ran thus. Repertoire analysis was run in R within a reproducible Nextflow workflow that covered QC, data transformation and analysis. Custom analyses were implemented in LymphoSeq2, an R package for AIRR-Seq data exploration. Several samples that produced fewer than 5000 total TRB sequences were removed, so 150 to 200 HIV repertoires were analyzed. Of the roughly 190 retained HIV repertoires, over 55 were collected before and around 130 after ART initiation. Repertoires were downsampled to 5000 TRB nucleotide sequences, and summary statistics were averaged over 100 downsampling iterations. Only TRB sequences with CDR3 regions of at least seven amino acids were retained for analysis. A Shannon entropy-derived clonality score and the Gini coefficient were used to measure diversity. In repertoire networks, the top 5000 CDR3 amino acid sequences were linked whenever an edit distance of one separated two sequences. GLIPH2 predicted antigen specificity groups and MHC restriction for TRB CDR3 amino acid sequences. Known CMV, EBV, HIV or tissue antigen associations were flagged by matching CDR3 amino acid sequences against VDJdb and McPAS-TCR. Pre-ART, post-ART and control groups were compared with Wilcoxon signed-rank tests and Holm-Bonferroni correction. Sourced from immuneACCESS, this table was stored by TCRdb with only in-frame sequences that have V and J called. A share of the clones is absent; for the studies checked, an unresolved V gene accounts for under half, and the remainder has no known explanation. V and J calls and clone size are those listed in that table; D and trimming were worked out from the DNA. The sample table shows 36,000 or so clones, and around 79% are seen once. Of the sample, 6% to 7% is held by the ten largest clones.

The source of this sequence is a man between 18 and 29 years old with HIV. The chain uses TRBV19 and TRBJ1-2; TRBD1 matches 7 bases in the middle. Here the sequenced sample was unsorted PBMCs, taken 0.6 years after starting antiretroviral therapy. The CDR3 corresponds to CASSIGQARYGYTF. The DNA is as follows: TGTGCCAGTAGTATCGGACAGGCCCGCTATGGCTACACCTTC.